The clone carrying this T cell receptor (beta chain) was found a few times. Unique molecular identifiers were used to barcode this TCRbeta library. TCRdb called the PCR reads again in MiXCR, with one record for every CDR3 protein. The sample has roughly 350,000 distinct CDR3 sequences, about 9.4% seen once. This entry is derived from a study of T-cell reconstitution after alpha-beta-depleted transplantation in children. J was trimmed by 6 bases and V by 2 bases; bases with no gene match: 8. Germline CDR1 SGHVS, CDR2 FNYEAQ. This CDR3 comprises 16 residues. The sequences come from PBMCs from the stem cell graft donor, collected from the stem cell graft. The receptor was derived from a human donor who donated a stem cell graft to a child with acute lymphoblastic leukemia. The chain has TRBV7-6 and TRBJ2-1; 9 nucleotides line up with TRBD2. Here the CDR3 DNA reads TGTGCCAGCAGCTTAACCCGGGCTAGCGGGATCAATGAGCAGTTCTTC. This translates into CASSLTRASGINEQFF.